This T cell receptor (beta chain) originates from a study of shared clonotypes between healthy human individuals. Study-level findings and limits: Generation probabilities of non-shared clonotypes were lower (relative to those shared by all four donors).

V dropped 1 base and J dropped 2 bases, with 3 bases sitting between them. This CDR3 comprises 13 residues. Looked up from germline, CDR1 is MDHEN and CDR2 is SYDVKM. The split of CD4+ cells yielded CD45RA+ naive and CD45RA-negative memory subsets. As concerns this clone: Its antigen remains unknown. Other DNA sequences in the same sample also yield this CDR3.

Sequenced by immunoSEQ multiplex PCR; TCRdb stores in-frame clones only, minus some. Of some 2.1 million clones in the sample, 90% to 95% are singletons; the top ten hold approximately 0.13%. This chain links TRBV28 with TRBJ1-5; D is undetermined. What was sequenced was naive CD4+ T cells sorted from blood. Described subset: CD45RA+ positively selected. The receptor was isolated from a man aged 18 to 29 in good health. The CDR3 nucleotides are TGTGCCAGCAGTTTATTGGGCAATCAGCCCCAGCATTTT. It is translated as CASSLLGNQPQHF.